What follows is one TCR beta chain and its context. This clonotype appeared a few times. Its antigen is not yet known. It has no much larger one-base neighbor in the sample; base qualities were not kept. Amplification of TCR beta CDR3 regions was carried out from RNA transcripts. The first round of RT-PCR for the TCR CDR3 was performed with the HTBI primer set and the Qiagen OneStep RT-PCR kit. Libraries were constructed in a second round of multiplex PCR, after which size selection and purification were performed. The libraries were sequenced on an Illumina HiSeq2000 using paired-end 100 bp reads. The published analysis was carried out like this. SOAPnuke was used to process the raw data, removing reads that contained adapters or uncalled bases, had a mean Phred below 15, or lacked an exact match to the constant primer or identifier. High-quality paired reads were merged using COPE v1.2.5, and each unique nucleotide sequence was defined as a clonotype. Clonotypes were aligned to IMGT TRBV, TRBD and TRBJ reference segments using MiTCR v1.1. Analysis was restricted to V-J combinations with a frequency above 0.0001, which covered roughly 99% of repertoires. The TCS score was defined as the ratio of F50 (clonal expansion) to E x V (chaos), calculated using BLOSUM62-based TCRdist between CDR3 peptides within each V-J. Welch's t-statistics and random forest reduced around 550 V-J features to roughly 13, which were used in a naive Bayes classifier (R e1071). TCRdb took the public reads, trimmed them with fastp at Q25, ran MiXCR for clone calling and kept in-frame beta chains. Identical CDR3 protein sequences are pooled into one entry, listed with their most common genes and DNA. In this record, the V and J calls reflect TCRdb's handling and not the investigators' own analysis. The sample has 300,000 to 400,000 distinct CDR3 sequences on record, about 15% of them singletons. The ten largest account for approximately 25% of the sample.

The data were obtained in a study of T cells in Graves' hyperthyroidism and ophthalmopathy (dated by TCRdb to between 2018 and 2020). In terms of the full investigation: Peripheral blood samples were taken at initial diagnosis, before any treatment was given. Thyroid tissue and blood T-cell repertoires from about six Graves' hyperthyroidism patients were also compared in the study. The paper describes TCR Vbeta CDR3 sequencing of 130 to 150 peripheral blood samples, made up of 40 to 45 ophthalmopathy patients, around 73 hyperthyroidism patients and 17 progressor patients. The roughly 90 discovery patients were divided at random into training and test sets in a 7:3 ratio. Prospective prediction of ophthalmopathy was tested in an independent validation cohort consisting of roughly 20 hyperthyroidism patients and over 15 patients who later progressed to ophthalmopathy. After blood sampling, hyperthyroidism patients were treated with methimazole at a starting dose of 30 mg daily, and ophthalmopathy patients were treated with high-dose intravenous methylprednisolone. To identify TCR V-J signatures that set the groups apart, the researchers used a discovery cohort of roughly 100 patients, made up of around 40 with Graves' ophthalmopathy and approximately 57 with stable Graves' hyperthyroidism.

The full study reports these points: A 13 V-J signature model separated ophthalmopathy from stable hyperthyroidism, with over 85% sensitivity and around 84% specificity in cross-validation and 80%/75% in testing. Most expanded thyroid clonotypes (frequency above 0.001) were also detected in blood, suggesting blood repertoires may reflect thyroid immune responses. Sample size was not statistically predetermined, and investigators were not blinded to group allocation. During validation, the model predicted progression to ophthalmopathy a median of approximately 6.5 months ahead of onset, with roughly 65% sensitivity and 72.22% specificity.

Stable Graves' hyperthyroidism was defined as no progression to ophthalmopathy during 18 months of follow-up. Hyperthyroidism patients were newly diagnosed, had a disease duration of under 2 months, and were aged 18 to 65 years. Patients with uncontrolled infections, other autoimmune diseases, pregnancy or lactation were excluded. Diagnoses were established on the basis of clinical symptoms, serum thyroxine and TRAb, thyroid ultrasound, and orbital computed tomography. PBMCs were isolated from approximately 10 ml of fresh peripheral blood by Ficoll-Paque density gradient centrifugation. Trizol reagent was used to extract total RNA, and RNA quality was then checked on an Agilent 2100 Bioanalyzer. Spanning cysteine to phenylalanine, the CDR3 consists of 13 amino acids. Only CDR3 DNA remains: 39 bases, in frame from the first base. Trimming costs V 8 bases and J 3 bases, and their ends lie 14 bases apart. CDR1 and CDR2 are read off the germline V gene (reference sequence) as GTSNPN and SVGIG.

The specimen was blood. Rearrangement joined TRBV30 to TRBJ2-1; the D region is possibly TRBD1 or TRBD2, each matching across 5 bases. This TCR was sampled from a woman in her thirties with Graves' hyperthyroidism. The nucleotides read TGTGCCACCGCCGGGACGGACTACAATGAGCAGTTCTTC. Protein translation: CATAGTDYNEQFF.